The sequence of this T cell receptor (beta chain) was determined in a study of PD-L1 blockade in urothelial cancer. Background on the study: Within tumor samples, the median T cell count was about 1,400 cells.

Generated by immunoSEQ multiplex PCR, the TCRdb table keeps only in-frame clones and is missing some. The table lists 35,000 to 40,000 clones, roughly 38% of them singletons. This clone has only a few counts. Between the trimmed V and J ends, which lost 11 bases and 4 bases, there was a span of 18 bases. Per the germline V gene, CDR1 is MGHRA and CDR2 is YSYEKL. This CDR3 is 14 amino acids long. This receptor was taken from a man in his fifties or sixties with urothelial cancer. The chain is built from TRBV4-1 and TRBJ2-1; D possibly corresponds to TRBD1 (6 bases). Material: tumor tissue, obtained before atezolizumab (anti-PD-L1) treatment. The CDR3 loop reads CAAADPGDYNEQFF. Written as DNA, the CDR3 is TGCGCCGCGGCTGACCCAGGGGATTACAATGAGCAGTTCTTC.